This entry describes one T cell receptor (beta chain). Antigen specificity is unknown. V was clipped by 3 bases and J by 1 base, with 22 bases between them. CDR1 SGHTA and CDR2 FQGNSA come from the germline V gene. This CDR3 contains 19 residues. Evenly divided among several immunoSEQ plates was the genomic DNA of each subset. Per the study methods: Filtering was not the same, since immunoSEQ gave junction-only sequences without quality scores. Produced via immunoSEQ multiplex PCR; TCRdb's table is partial and in-frame only. D and trimming come from the DNA, and the V and J calls and clone size come from that table. The sample gives about 2.1 million clones, just under 95% of which show up once; less than 2% is in the top ten. The naive CD8 subset, CD45RO-negative cells positively selected for CCR7, excluded terminally differentiated effector memory CD45RA+ cells. This sample is part of a study of shared clonotypes between healthy human individuals. Study-wide results and caveats: It was observed that about 5% of naive CD4 clonotypes were shared across a handful of donors. Estimated clonotype richness was generally higher in naive than memory subsets.

This receptor was identified in a man aged 18 to 29 in good health. Some clones in this sample may be carry-over from other donors' samples. Specimen: naive CD8+ T cells from PBMCs. The rearrangement uses TRBV7-2 and TRBJ1-5; the D gene is possibly TRBD1 (5 bases). CDR3 amino acids: CASSFPLVGQGLSNQPQHF. DNA of the CDR3: TGTGCCAGCAGCTTCCCGTTAGTGGGGCAGGGTTTAAGCAATCAGCCCCAGCATTTT.